The 32 T cell receptor beta chains below were found in one sample sequenced in a study of blood T cell repertoires in COVID-19. Sequencing was performed with immunoSEQ multiplex PCR; in TCRdb, only in-frame clones are kept and a portion is missing. The data contain roughly 41,000 clones, approximately 83% of them singletons. The specimen was peripheral blood. Receptor source: a human donor in a cohort sampled during active COVID-19. The donor label of this sample is uncertain.

V and J are TRBV27 and TRBJ2-1; D perhaps matches TRBD2 (6 bases). Per the germline V gene, CDR1 is MNHEY and CDR2 is SMNVEV (reference sequence). This CDR3 is 17 amino acids long. V lost 5 bases, J lost 2 bases, and 19 bases lay in between. DNA for the CDR3: TGTGCCAGCAGTCATCAAGGACTAACTAACGCCTACAATGAGCAGTTCTTC. Its translation: CASSHQGLTNAYNEQFF.

The rearrangement uses TRBV3-1 (or the pseudogene TRBV3-2) and TRBJ1-1; D remains ambiguous. Germline assignment: CDR1 LGHDT and CDR2 YNNKEL (reference sequence). This CDR3 region has 15 residues. The V end was cut by 3 bases, the J end by 0 bases, with 11 bases between. CDR3 bases: TGTGCCAGCAGCCATGGTACGAGAATGAACACTGAAGCTTTCTTT. This translates into CASSHGTRMNTEAFF.

The chain uses TRBV18 and TRBJ1-5; the match to TRBD1 covers 7 bases. CDR3 length: 14 residues. CDR1 KGHSH and CDR2 LQKENI come from the germline V gene. V shed 2 bases, J shed 6 bases, and the junction held 4 bases outside the gene matches. CDR3 sequence: CASSPLGGRQPQHF. CDR3 nucleotides: TGTGCCAGCTCACCATTAGGGGGCCGTCAGCCCCAGCATTTT.

The chain couples TRBV6-2 or TRBV6-3 to TRBJ2-2; 11 nucleotides line up with TRBD2. V dropped 6 bases and J dropped 3; count of bases not matched to a gene: 3. This CDR3 has 15 amino acids. Per the germline V gene, CDR1 is MNHEY and CDR2 is SVGEGT. CDR3 sequence (DNA): TGTGCCAGCAGCCTAGCGGGGGGTGACACCGGGGAGCTGTTTTTT. Residues: CASSLAGGDTGELFF.

The rearrangement joins TRBV10-3 to TRBJ1-2; a possible D gene is TRBD1 (5 bases). This CDR3 contains 16 residues. Germline V CDR1 and CDR2: ENHRY, SYGVKD. V was shortened by 2 bases and J by 5 bases, with 18 bases between the two germline ends. The CDR3 protein is CAISEVLQGSRYGYTF. DNA of the CDR3: TGTGCCATCAGTGAGGTCCTCCAGGGATCTAGGTATGGCTACACCTTC.

There are a few counts of this clone. The gene calls are TRBV9 and TRBJ1-4; no reliable D call. Trimming removed 3 bases at V and 6 bases at J, with 12 bases between. Germline loops: CDR1 SGDLS, CDR2 YYNGEE. CDR3 size: 14 residues. CDR3 DNA sequence: TGTGCCAGCAGCGCCCACCCCACAGATGAAAAACTGTTTTTT. This encodes CASSAHPTDEKLFF.

CDR3 nucleotide sequence: TGTGCCAGGAGGTTATTCGGGATTTACGAGCAGTACTTC. Its protein is CARRLFGIYEQYF. This sequence joins TRBV6-5 and TRBJ2-7, with D perhaps TRBD2 (5 bases). Trimming removed 9 bases at V and 4 bases at J, with 16 bases between. Germline V gene data show CDR1 as MNHEY and CDR2 as SVGAGI. The CDR3 runs to 13 residues.

This chain uses TRBV7-2 with TRBJ2-7; maybe TRBD1 (7 bases). Trimming took off 0 bases at V and 7 bases at J, with 28 bases between the two ends. The CDR3 loop spans 19 amino acids. CDR1 is SGHTA and CDR2 is FQGNSA in the germline V gene. The CDR3 sequence is CASSLASVGTGQRASEQYF. The CDR3 DNA reads TGTGCCAGCAGCTTAGCGTCAGTGGGGACGGGACAGCGGGCGTCGGAGCAGTACTTC.

This chain uses TRBV11-2 with TRBJ2-7; D may be TRBD2 (5 bases). Germline V gives CDR1 SGHAT, CDR2 FQNNGV. The CDR3 runs to 14 residues. Trimming shortened V by 1 base and J by 4 bases, and 11 bases separated the two germline ends. The DNA for the CDR3 is TGTGCCAGCAGCTTAGTCTACGGACTTTACGAGCAGTACTTC. It specifies CASSLVYGLYEQYF.

The V and J genes are TRBV6-4 and TRBJ1-5; maybe TRBD1 (6 bases). Germline V gene sequence: CDR1 MRHNA, CDR2 SNTAGT. The length of the CDR3 is 15 residues. V was trimmed by 4 bases and J by 4 bases, leaving 14 bases between them. CDR3 sequence reads: CASSATGKGNQPQHF. The CDR3 DNA sequence: TGTGCCAGCAGTGCGACAGGTAAAGGGAATCAGCCCCAGCATTTT.

The rearrangement joins TRBV12-3 or TRBV12-4 to TRBJ2-5, with D tentatively TRBD1 (5 bases). V lost 5 bases to trimming and J lost 2 bases, with 9 bases between them. The CDR3 extends over 13 amino acids. CDR3 amino acids: CASSAQVQETQYF. The DNA for the CDR3 is TGTGCCAGCAGTGCACAGGTTCAAGAGACCCAGTACTTC.

The rearrangement joins TRBV18 to TRBJ2-1, with TRBD2 matching 8 bases. The CDR3 runs 18 residues. In germline, CDR1 is KGHSH, CDR2 LQKENI. V shed 6 bases and J 7 bases; nucleotides not matched to a gene: 20. The CDR3 coding sequence is TGTGCCAGCTCGCGAGACAGCCCAGGTGGGACTAGTGGGAATGAGCAGTTCTTC. It is translated as CASSRDSPGGTSGNEQFF. The whole variable domain, remainder taken from reference TRBV18 and TRBJ2-1, is NAGVMQNPRHLVRRRGQEARLRCSPMKGHSHVYWYRQLPEEGLKFMVYLQKENIIDESGMPKERFSAEFPKEGPSILRIQQVVRGDSAAYFCASSRDSPGGTSGNEQFFGPGTRLTVL.

CDR3 in DNA: TGCGCCAGCAGCCAAGGAGGGAGCGGAACCACAGATACGCAGTATTTT. It translates to CASSQGGSGTTDTQYF. The V call is TRBV4-3, the J call TRBJ2-3, with D perhaps TRBD2 (5 bases). The V and J ends lost 1 base and 2 bases respectively, with 13 bases between them. Germline V gene data show CDR1 as LGHNA and CDR2 as YSLEER. This CDR3 has 16 residues.

The chain employs TRBV7-9 and TRBJ1-1; maybe TRBD1 (6 bases). V gave up 9 bases and J gave up 2 bases, with 13 bases separating them. Germline CDR1 SEHNR, CDR2 FQNEAQ (reference sequence). The CDR3 covers 13 residues. The CDR3 DNA reads as TGTGCCAGTGAACTGACAGGAAACACTGAAGCTTTCTTT. This gives the protein CASELTGNTEAFF.

CDR3 sequence (DNA): TGTGCCACCAGTGATTTCACAGAAAAAGAGACCCAGTACTTC. This gives the protein CATSDFTEKETQYF. V usage is TRBV24-1 and J usage is TRBJ2-5; D is unclear. Trimming removed 1 base from V and 3 bases from J, with 8 bases in between. Germline lookup yields CDR1 KGHDR and CDR2 SFDVKD. The CDR3 consists of 14 residues.

The rearrangement links TRBV4-1 to TRBJ2-3, with D uncertain. The CDR3 sequence is 13 residues long. The germline gives CDR1 MGHRA, CDR2 YSYEKL. V lost 4 bases and J lost 5, with 10 bases in between. The DNA for the CDR3 is TGCGCCAGCAGCCCAGAGGAGAGAGATACGCAGTATTTT. Amino acids: CASSPEERDTQYF.

Only a few counts were recorded for this clone. The chain combines TRBV6-6 with TRBJ1-1; the match to TRBD1 covers 8 bases. CDR3 size: 13 residues. CDR1 is MNHNY, CDR2 SVGAGI, per germline (reference sequence). V trimming: 6 bases; J trimming: 3 bases; junction bases outside the gene matches: 3. In nucleotides, the CDR3 is TGTGCCAGCAGGGACAGGGAGTACACTGAAGCTTTCTTT. This codes for CASRDREYTEAFF.

This clone was recorded only once. This sequence joins TRBV4-2 and TRBJ2-7, with 8 bases matching TRBD1. CDR3 length: 14 amino acids. The J segment lost 7 bases and the V segment lost 4 bases, leaving 9 bases of the junction unmatched. Germline V CDR1 and CDR2: LGHNA, YNFKEQ. The CDR3 DNA sequence: TGTGCCAGCAGCCTCGACAGGGGACCAGGAGAGCAGTACTTC. This codes for CASSLDRGPGEQYF.

The chain has TRBV29-1 and TRBJ2-3; no firm D call. There are 14 residues in the CDR3. Germline loops: CDR1 SQVTM, CDR2 ANQGSEA. Trimming removed 3 bases from V and 1 base from J, with 11 bases in between. The CDR3 sequence: CSVDYPQGTDTQYF. CDR3 DNA: TGCAGCGTTGATTATCCCCAGGGCACAGATACGCAGTATTTT.

The rearrangement uses TRBV27 and TRBJ2-7; 11 nucleotides match TRBD1. Germline trimming cut 6 bases from V and 3 bases from J; bases unmatched to any gene: 19. The CDR3 contains 19 residues. The V gene's germline CDR1 is MNHEY and CDR2 SMNVEV (reference sequence). The CDR3 loop reads CASSLRFSRTGGTFYEQYF. In nucleotides, the CDR3 is TGTGCCAGCAGCCTTCGTTTTTCCAGGACAGGGGGCACCTTCTACGAGCAGTACTTC.

CDR3 nucleotide sequence: TGTGCCAGCTCACCGAGGACAGGGGGCACTGAAGCTTTCTTT. Its translation is CASSPRTGGTEAFF. The chain links TRBV18 to TRBJ1-1; TRBD1 matches at 10 bases. Trimming removed 3 bases from V and 4 bases from J; junction bases left unmatched: 2. CDR1 KGHSH and CDR2 LQKENI come from the germline V gene. The CDR3 runs to 14 residues.

The J gene is TRBJ2-7, the V gene TRBV7-4; 13 nucleotides match TRBD2. Germline-derived CDR1 and CDR2 are SGHVT and SQSDAQ. The CDR3 runs to 18 residues. The V segment lost 5 bases and the J segment 2 bases; nucleotides outside the gene matches: 12. In DNA form, the CDR3 reads TGTGCCAGCAGCCACACCGCTCGACTAGCGGGGGGCCCCTACGAGCAGTACTTC. Residues: CASSHTARLAGGPYEQYF.

The chain couples TRBV5-1 to TRBJ1-1, with TRBD1 matching 7 bases. With V trimmed by 4 bases and J by 1 base, 4 bases remained unmatched. Germline V CDR1 and CDR2: SGHRS, YFSETQ. CDR3 length: 14 residues. Here the CDR3 DNA reads TGCGCCAGCAGCCCGGGACAGCAGAACACTGAAGCTTTCTTT. This codes for CASSPGQQNTEAFF.

This clone was seen a single time. The chain combines TRBV28 with TRBJ2-3; TRBD1 matches 8 bases. This CDR3 is built from 15 residues. Per the germline V gene, CDR1 is MDHEN and CDR2 is SYDVKM. V dropped 6 bases and J dropped 5; count of bases not matched to a gene: 10. The CDR3 DNA follows: TGTGCCAGCAGGGCCCAGGGGGCGAGACAAGATACGCAGTATTTT. This sequence encodes CASRAQGARQDTQYF. Combining the CDR3 with reference TRBV28 and TRBJ2-3 gives the whole variable domain DVKVTQSSRYLVKRTGEKVFLECVQDMDHENMFWYRQDPGLGLRLIYFSYDVKMKEKGDIPEGYSVSREKKERFSLILESASTNQTSMYLCASRAQGARQDTQYFGPGTRLTVL.

The chain is built from TRBV14 and TRBJ2-2; 7 nucleotides align to TRBD2. CDR3 length equals 16 residues. Germline V gene sequence: CDR1 SGHDN, CDR2 FVKESK. V was clipped by 0 bases and J by 5 bases; unmatched bases: 6. CDR3 coding DNA: TGTGCCAGCAGCCAAGAGGGGCAGGGAGGGACCGGGGAGCTGTTTTTT. Translating it yields CASSQEGQGGTGELFF.

V is TRBV5-1 and J is TRBJ2-2; 7 bases fit TRBD1. The CDR3 has 15 residues. Germline trimming cut 5 bases from V and 3 bases from J; bases unmatched to any gene: 7. The germline gives CDR1 SGHRS, CDR2 YFSETQ. The DNA for the CDR3 is TGCGCCAGCAGACCAGACAGGGCGTACACCGGGGAGCTGTTTTTT. Translation gives CASRPDRAYTGELFF.

This chain connects TRBV6-6 to TRBJ2-2; D not resolved. Germline values: CDR1 MNHNY, CDR2 SVGAGI (reference sequence). Between the trimmed V and J ends, which lost 0 bases and 3 bases, there was a span of 11 bases. The CDR3 extends over 16 amino acids. The CDR3 coding sequence is TGTGCCAGCAGTTACTCCGCTCGTGCGCACACCGGGGAGCTGTTTTTT. It codes for CASSYSARAHTGELFF.

V and J are TRBV3-1 (or the pseudogene TRBV3-2) and TRBJ2-3; TRBD2 aligns across 14 bases. V lost 0 bases, J lost 6 bases, and 2 bases stayed unmatched. Germline assignment: CDR1 LGHDT and CDR2 YNNKEL (reference sequence). The length of the CDR3 is 16 residues. The DNA of the CDR3 is TGTGCCAGCAGCCAAGATAGGACTAGCGGGGGGGATACGCAGTATTTT. Protein: CASSQDRTSGGDTQYF.

This clone was found once. The chain couples TRBV2 to TRBJ1-3, with 9 bases identical to TRBD1. Germline lookup yields CDR1 SNHLY and CDR2 FYNNEI. V shed 7 bases, J shed 4 bases, and the junction held 8 bases outside the gene matches. The CDR3 has 15 residues. The CDR3 sequence: CASMRGQGRGNTIYF. The CDR3 DNA reads as TGTGCCAGCATGAGGGGACAGGGCCGAGGAAACACCATATATTTT.

The chain joins TRBV6-2 or TRBV6-3 to TRBJ2-1; 10 nucleotides align to TRBD2. CDR1 is MNHEY and CDR2 is SVGEGT in the germline V gene. With V trimmed by 7 bases and J by 6 bases, 6 bases remained unmatched. There are 14 residues in the CDR3. The CDR3 here is CASIPAGGFNEQFF. The CDR3 coding sequence is TGTGCCAGCATCCCAGCGGGGGGGTTCAATGAGCAGTTCTTC.

The chain links TRBV6-1 to TRBJ2-7, with 7 bases aligning to TRBD1. With V trimmed by 4 bases and J by 0 bases, 9 bases remained unmatched. The CDR3 spans 16 residues. Per the germline V gene, CDR1 is MNHNS and CDR2 is SASEGT. The CDR3 reads CASSAAGTVLSYEQYF. The CDR3 bases are TGTGCCAGCAGTGCCGCTGGGACAGTTCTCTCCTACGAGCAGTACTTC.

The chain has TRBV2 and TRBJ2-7; D may be TRBD2 (6 bases). The CDR3 loop spans 14 amino acids. The germline gives CDR1 SNHLY, CDR2 FYNNEI. V dropped 8 bases and J dropped 0 bases, with 14 bases sitting between them. The CDR3 loop is CASREFPSSYEQYF. The CDR3 coding sequence is TGTGCCAGCCGGGAGTTTCCGAGCTCCTACGAGCAGTACTTC.